This TCR beta chain derives from a study of cytomegalovirus exposure and HLA in healthy donors. This CDR3 region has 15 residues. Germline trimming cut 4 bases from V and 5 bases from J; bases unmatched to any gene: 8. Germline V CDR1 and CDR2: MNHNS, SASEGT. PCR amplification relied on 60 Vbeta primers (plus 13 Jbeta primers). Data came from immunoSEQ multiplex PCR; TCRdb stores just in-frame clones and leaves some out. This table has some 97,000 clones, roughly 83% appearing once. Points on this clone: Antigen: not known.

Study-level results: HLA-A and HLA-B allele assignments for most subjects were reportedly predicted accurately using TCR beta sequences.

The sequence derives from a female donor in good health and CMV-seropositive. The sequenced sample was PBMCs. V gene TRBV6-1 combines with J gene TRBJ2-7, with TRBD1 matching 10 bases. Written as DNA, the CDR3 is TGTGCCAGCAGTGCGACAGGGGGCGCTTCGGACGAGCAGTACTTC. It specifies CASSATGGASDEQYF.